This T cell receptor (beta chain) was captured in a study of T cell repertoires in breast cancer listed by TCRdb under 2016. Describing the broader study: Samples profiled in the study came from tumors, lymph nodes and peripheral blood lymphocytes of breast cancer patients, along with peripheral blood from healthy control donors. The majority of the 21 patient tumors analyzed for shared TCRs were ER+/PR+. Nine healthy donors, of an age range similar to that of the patients, were included as controls. On average, sequencing produced about 500,000 sequences per sample and about 10 reads per input cell. The study reasoned that TCRs shared between breast cancer patients would target shared antigens, given breast cancer's low mutational burden and rare common mutations. After being minced and digested with Liberase and DNase, tumors and tumor-involved lymph nodes were passed through 70-um and 40-um filters. Tumor-free lymph nodes were processed without enzymatic digestion, and blood samples were separated by Ficoll.

Study-level results and caveats: Possible tumor specificity was suggested for approximately 20 TCR pairs that were shared across seven or more patient tumors yet rarely found in control blood. TRBV7 predominated among shared TCRs, which may reflect tumor recognition or a mispriming bias from eight TRBV7 primers. About fourfold more TCRs were shared with matched tumor repertoires by tumor-involved sentinel lymph nodes than by tumor-free nodes (roughly 8% versus 2%). Genuine antitumor clones may have been missed because singleton TCRs were discarded and only part of each tumor was sampled. Because transcript abundance and primer differences skewed clone recovery, emulsion RT-PCR was regarded as qualitative rather than quantitative. Shared TCRs were encoded by various nucleotide sequences, which suggests selection and expansion based on antigen.

To analyze paired alpha-beta TCRs of CD8+ T cells, the study used an expanded emulsion RT-PCR method with primers covering all TCR V genes. CD8+ T cells were isolated with a CD8 positive selection kit and were then incubated overnight in roughly 11 IU/mL IL-2 prior to emulsion RT-PCR. The germline V gene (reference sequence) yields DFQATT for CDR1 and SNEGSKA for CDR2. V was cut back by 7 bases and J by 7 bases, leaving a gap of 26 bases between them. Measured from the cysteine to the phenylalanine, the CDR3 is 16 residues long. The entry retains the CDR3 DNA only, 48 bases that are in frame from base 1. Receptor amplification or capture employed emulsion pairing. Unpaired genes were suppressed in a second nested PCR with blocking oligos, after which Illumina adaptors and barcodes were added in a third nested PCR. Between about 4,500 and 250,000 T cells, along with C-region, Stepout and V-region primers, were included in each emulsion RT-PCR master mix. Emulsions were generated with the Micellula Emulsion and Purification Kit, and RT-PCR used Qiagen OneStep RT-PCR reagents. Pooled libraries were sequenced with paired-end 2 x 250 reads on an Illumina MiSeq. Per the source publication's procedure: Read pairs were joined in Galaxy and clipped at the engineered overlap into separate alpha and beta files, and reads that were not clipped were discarded. Alpha-beta pairs were assigned with CompleteTCR, a MiTCR-based pipeline that links chains sharing read cluster identifiers using an R script. TCR sequences observed only once, about 1-3.4%, were removed as potential sequencing errors. In-frame beta chains were kept once TCRdb had trimmed the public reads at Q25 with fastp and called clones with MiXCR. Merged by CDR3 protein, the rows form single entries marked with the most common genes and DNA. TCRdb, rather than the study authors, made the V and J calls. The sample yields about 40,000 distinct CDR3 sequences; 45% to 50% were counted once. Of the sample, approximately 60% falls within the top ten clones.

In this sample, this clonotype turned up a few times. The specificity of this receptor is unknown. No base-level quality is on record; no much larger clone is a single base apart. Sequencing was carried out using CD8+ T cells. The receptor's source is a pool of human donors with breast cancer or a healthy control (not recorded which). This chain is built from TRBV20-1 and TRBJ2-1, and TRBD2 may be the D gene, going by 5 matching bases. The DNA sequence is given as TGCAGTGTCCCACCTCCCCTAATAGGGAGTTTGAATGAGCAGTTCTTC. It is translated as CSVPPPLIGSLNEQFF.